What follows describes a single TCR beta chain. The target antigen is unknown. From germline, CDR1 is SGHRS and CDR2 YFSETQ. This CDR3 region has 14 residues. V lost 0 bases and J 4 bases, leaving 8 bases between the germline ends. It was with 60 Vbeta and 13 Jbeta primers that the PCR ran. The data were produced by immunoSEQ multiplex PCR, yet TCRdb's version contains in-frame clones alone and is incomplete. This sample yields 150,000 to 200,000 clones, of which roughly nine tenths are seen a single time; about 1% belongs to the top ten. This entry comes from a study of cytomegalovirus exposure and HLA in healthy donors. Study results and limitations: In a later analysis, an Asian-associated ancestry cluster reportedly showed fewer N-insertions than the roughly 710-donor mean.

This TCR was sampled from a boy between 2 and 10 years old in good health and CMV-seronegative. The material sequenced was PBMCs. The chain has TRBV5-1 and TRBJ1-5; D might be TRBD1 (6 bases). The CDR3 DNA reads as TGCGCCAGCAGCTTGGCCACAGGGAATCAGCCCCAGCATTTT. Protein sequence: CASSLATGNQPQHF.